This T cell receptor beta chain was found in a study of Ad26.COV2.S vaccination and SARS-CoV-2 variants. Produced via immunoSEQ multiplex PCR; TCRdb's table is partial and in-frame only. The sample includes around 300,000 clones, about 87% seen only once; the top ten take 6.4%. The CDR3 loop spans 11 amino acids. Trimming stripped 5 bases from V and 3 bases from J, with 4 bases between. From germline, CDR1 is MNHNY and CDR2 SVGAGI (reference sequence). Treatment given: 19 received Ad26.COV2.S at low or high dose, single or two shots; several received placebo; per-sample allocation not given. The study sampled participants on day 63 after the first vaccine or placebo injection. Donation was by an adult aged 18-55 years who was in Boston. Spike of the Wuhan-strain SARS-CoV-2 was expressed by an Ad26 vector, which formed the vaccine.

The chain employs TRBV6-6 and TRBJ1-1; D not resolved. This TCR was sampled from a person between 18 and 60 years old who received the Ad26.COV2.S COVID-19 vaccine or a placebo. Source: peripheral blood, taken in a trial of Ad26.COV2.S vaccine versus placebo. Written as DNA, the CDR3 is TGTGCCAGCAGTGTGCACACTGAAGCTTTCTTT. Translating it yields CASSVHTEAFF.